The rows below give T cell receptor beta chains drawn from one sample of a study of CD8 T cells in ankylosing spondylitis. TCRdb itself ran the 5' RACE reads through MiXCR, one entry per CDR3 protein. Altogether around 340,000 distinct CDR3 sequences are present, roughly 15% being singletons, with the ten largest covering 1.1%. Sequenced: blood, either unsorted or a sorted T cell fraction (not recorded which). The origin of the receptors is a male donor with ankylosing spondylitis or in good health (not recorded which). The CDR3 runs from the conserved cysteine through the conserved F or W. Each record gives: D gene, clone size, J gene, CDR3 length, V gene, CDR3 DNA, CDR3 protein. The D gene is left open where the match is weak. Clone size is stated in some rows and not others, as once, few, many or a class when expanded.

>TRBD2|few|TRBJ2-5|16|TRBV12-3/TRBV12-4
TGTGCCAGCACCTCGACGGGACTCCCCGGGGGGGAGACCCAGTACTTC
CASTSTGLPGGETQYF
>TRBD2|-|TRBJ2-1|16|TRBV5-4
TGTGCCAGCAGCTCCTTAGCGGGGGCTGTGGGTAATGAGCAGTTCTTC
CASSSLAGAVGNEQFF
>-|-|TRBJ2-6|16|TRBV5-1
TGCGCCAGCAGCTTCCAGTCGGGCTCTGGGGCCAACGTCCTGACTTTC
CASSFQSGSGANVLTF
>TRBD2|few|TRBJ2-3|16|TRBV6-1
TGTGCCAGCAGTAAACCCTCTAGCGGGGGCCGGGATACGCAGTATTTT
CASSKPSSGGRDTQYF
>-|-|TRBJ2-7|15|TRBV21-1
TGTGCCAGCAGCCCCCGGGACGGACACTCCTACGAGCAGTACTTC
CASSPRDGHSYEQYF
>-|-|TRBJ1-2|15|TRBV4-1
TGCGCCAGCAGCCAAGATCTGGCAGGGGCCTATGGCTACACCTTC
CASSQDLAGAYGYTF
>-|-|TRBJ2-1|14|TRBV20-1
TGCAGTGCTTTAGAGGGACGGGGGAGAGATGAGCAGTTCTTC
CSALEGRGRDEQFF
>-|-|TRBJ2-7|13|TRBV7-2
TGTGCCAGCAGCGCCGAGGCCTTATACGAGCAGTACTTC
CASSAEALYEQYF
>-|-|TRBJ2-7|17|TRBV27
TGTGCCAGCAGTTTATCACCGACCCATCTGGGGAGGAACGAGCAGTACTTC
CASSLSPTHLGRNEQYF
>TRBD2|few|TRBJ2-3|15|TRBV4-2
TGTGCCAGCAGCCGCGCCGGGACTAGCGGAGATACGCAGTATTTT
CASSRAGTSGDTQYF
>-|many|TRBJ2-3|13|TRBV4-1
TGCGCCAGCAGCCAAGAGAACTGGCGGAGGCTGTATTTT
CASSQENWRRLYF
>-|-|TRBJ1-1|16|TRBV20-1
TGCAGTGCTTCAGAGGCGGCGGACCCTAGGCGTACTGAAGCTTTCTTT
CSASEAADPRRTEAFF
>TRBD1|few|TRBJ2-7|14|TRBV2
TGTGCCAGCAGTCCAGGGGGATGGGCCTACGAGCAGTACTTC
CASSPGGWAYEQYF
>-|once|TRBJ2-7|17|TRBV6-2/TRBV6-3
TGTGCCAGCAGTTACCCAAGCTGGGGCCACTCGTCCTACGAGCAGTACTTC
CASSYPSWGHSSYEQYF
>TRBD2|many|TRBJ2-2|16|TRBV5-6
TGTGCCAGCAGCTCGGGGGGACGGACGAACACCGGGGAGCTGTTTTTT
CASSSGGRTNTGELFF
>-|-|TRBJ2-3|12|TRBV7-9
TGTGCCAGCAGCTTTAACACAGATACGCAGTATTTT
CASSFNTDTQYF
>-|few|TRBJ2-1|14|TRBV6-5
TGTGCCAGCAGTTACGGACTGGCCTACAATGAGCAGTTCTTC
CASSYGLAYNEQFF
>-|-|TRBJ2-3|13|TRBV7-9
TGTGCCAGCAGCTCGACAGAGGCAGATACGCAGTATTTT
CASSSTEADTQYF
>TRBD2|few|TRBJ2-5|17|TRBV9
TGTGCCAGCAGCGTGAGGACTAGCGGGAGAGGACAAGAGACCCAGTACTTC
CASSVRTSGRGQETQYF
>TRBD2|few|TRBJ2-2|19|TRBV3-1
TGTGCCAGCAGCCACCTTCGGGCTAGCGGGAGGACAAACACCGGGGAGCTGTTTTTT
CASSHLRASGRTNTGELFF
>-|-|TRBJ2-1|13|TRBV24-1
TGTGCCACCAGTGACCCCGGGGGTCAGGGGCAGTTCTTC
CATSDPGGQGQFF
>-|few|TRBJ2-2|14|TRBV9
TGTGCCAGCAGCCCTCGCCCCCTGACCGGGGAGCTGTTTTTT
CASSPRPLTGELFF
>-|many|TRBJ2-3|12|TRBV9
TGTGCCAGCAGCCCCCGCACAGATACGCAGTATTTT
CASSPRTDTQYF